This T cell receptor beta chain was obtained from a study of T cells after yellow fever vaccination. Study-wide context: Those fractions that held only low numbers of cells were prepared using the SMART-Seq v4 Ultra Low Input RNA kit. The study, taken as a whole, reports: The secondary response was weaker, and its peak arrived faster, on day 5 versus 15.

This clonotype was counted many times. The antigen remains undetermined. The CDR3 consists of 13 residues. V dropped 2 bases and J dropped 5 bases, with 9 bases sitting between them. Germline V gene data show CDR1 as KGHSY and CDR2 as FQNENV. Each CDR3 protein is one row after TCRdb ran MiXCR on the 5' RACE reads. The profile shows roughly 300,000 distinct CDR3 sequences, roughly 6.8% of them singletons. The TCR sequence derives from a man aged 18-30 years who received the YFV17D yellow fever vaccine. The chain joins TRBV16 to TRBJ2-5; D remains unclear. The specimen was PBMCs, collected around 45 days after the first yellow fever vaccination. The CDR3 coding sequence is TGTGCCAGCAGCCAAATCGCTCCGGAGACCCAGTACTTC. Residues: CASSQIAPETQYF.